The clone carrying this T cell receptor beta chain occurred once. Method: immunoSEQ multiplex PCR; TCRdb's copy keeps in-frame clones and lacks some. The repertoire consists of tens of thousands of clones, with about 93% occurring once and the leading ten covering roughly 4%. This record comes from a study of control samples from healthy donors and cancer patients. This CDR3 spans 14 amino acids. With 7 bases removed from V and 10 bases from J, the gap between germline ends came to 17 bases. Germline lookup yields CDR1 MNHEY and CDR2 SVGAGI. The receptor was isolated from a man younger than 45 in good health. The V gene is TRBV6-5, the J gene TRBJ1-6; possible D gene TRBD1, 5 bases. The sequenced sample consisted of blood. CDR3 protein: CASTSGRAHSPLHF. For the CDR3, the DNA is TGTGCCAGCACCTCGGGCAGGGCACACTCACCCCTCCACTTT.